This section outlines one T cell receptor beta chain sequence together with its context. The data stem from a study of blood T cell repertoires in COVID-19. Whole-study context: Sources were T cells, B-cell-depleted T cells, or PBMCs; the material itself was cDNA or gDNA.

Generated by immunoSEQ multiplex PCR, the TCRdb table keeps only in-frame clones and is missing some. The table records roughly 130,000 clones, around 90% of them present only once. The sample comprised peripheral blood. This sequence was found in a man aged 50-60 years with active COVID-19.

The CDR3 DNA follows: TGTGCCAGCAGCCGGGGATCCACTGAAGCTTTCTTT. Translating gives CASSRGSTEAFF. The chain employs TRBV5-6 and TRBJ1-1; D ambiguous. Germline CDR1 SGHDT, CDR2 YYEEEE. V lost 4 bases and J lost 4, with 8 bases in between. The CDR3 extends over 12 amino acids. The full variable domain, its missing parts supplied by reference TRBV5-6 and TRBJ1-1, is DAGVTQSPTHLIKTRGQQVTLRCSPKSGHDTVSWYQQALGQGPQFIFQYYEEEERQRGNFPDRFSGHQFPNYSSELNVNALLLGDSALYLCASSRGSTEAFFGQGTRLTVV.